Presented here are 27 T cell receptor beta chains from one specimen sequenced in a study of blood T cell repertoires in COVID-19. Some clones are missing from TCRdb's copy, which holds only in-frame ones; the method was immunoSEQ multiplex PCR. Of almost 50,000 clones in the sample, 90% are singletons; the top ten hold about 3.9%. Sequenced sample: peripheral blood. These receptor sequences come from a human donor in a cohort sampled during active COVID-19.

The V and J genes are TRBV6-5 and TRBJ2-1, with D maybe TRBD1 (5 bases). This CDR3 spans 11 amino acids. CDR1 and CDR2 (germline): MNHEY, SVGAGI. V shed 4 bases and J shed 8 bases, with 6 bases lying between them. CDR3 DNA: TGTGCCAGCAGTTCAGGGTATGAGCAGTTCTTC. Residues: CASSSGYEQFF.

The chain uses TRBV9 and TRBJ2-7; D ambiguous. From germline, CDR1 is SGDLS and CDR2 YYNGEE. The CDR3 has 15 residues. Between the trimmed V and J ends, which lost 0 bases and 0 bases, there was a span of 10 bases. Written as DNA, the CDR3 is TGTGCCAGCAGCGTAGATTGGAGAGGCTCCTACGAGCAGTACTTC. Its protein is CASSVDWRGSYEQYF.

The rearrangement uses TRBV6-5 and TRBJ2-7, with D uncertain. The germline V gene encodes CDR1 MNHEY and CDR2 SVGAGI. V lost 6 bases to trimming and J lost 7 bases, with 19 bases between them. This CDR3 has 14 residues. The DNA of the CDR3 is TGTGCCAGCAGATCCCTCCAATTCGAACAAGAGCAGTACGTC. This sequence encodes CASRSLQFEQEQYV.

The chain employs TRBV7-3 and TRBJ2-1; TRBD2 agrees at 14 bases. CDR3 size: 19 residues. In germline, CDR1 is SGHTA, CDR2 FQGTGA. After removal of 2 bases from V and 0 bases from J, the junction contained 6 bases not matched to a gene. The CDR3 DNA is TGTGCCAGCAGCTTATCCGGGACTAGCGGGAGCCGCTCCTACAATGAGCAGTTCTTC. It codes for CASSLSGTSGSRSYNEQFF.

This rearrangement joins TRBV2 to TRBJ1-5, with a possible D match to TRBD1 (5 bases). V was trimmed by 6 bases and J by 0 bases, leaving 12 bases between them. Germline CDR1 is SNHLY and CDR2 is FYNNEI. The CDR3 is 15 residues long. CDR3: CASRADRNSNQPQHF. CDR3 DNA: TGTGCCAGCAGGGCAGACAGAAATAGCAATCAGCCCCAGCATTTT.

The V call is TRBV21-1, the J call TRBJ2-3; TRBD2 is the table's D call and was not checked against the DNA. TRBV21-1 has pseudogene status. The CDR3 spans 11 residues. The CDR3 DNA is TGTGCCAGCAGGTCCGGGGATACGCAGTATTTT. Protein sequence: CASRSGDTQYF.

In DNA, the CDR3 is TGTGCCAGCAGCCAAGGATCCTGGAGGTGGGCAAACACCATATATTTT. Translation gives CASSQGSWRWANTIYF. The chain has TRBV3-1 (or the pseudogene TRBV3-2) and TRBJ1-3; D is uncertain. Trimming shortened V by 1 base and J by 6 bases, and 16 bases separated the two germline ends. The germline V gene encodes CDR1 LGHDT and CDR2 YNNKEL (reference sequence). This CDR3 region has 16 residues.

The chain has TRBV5-5 and TRBJ2-5; TRBD1 is a possible D gene (6 bases). This CDR3 is built from 15 residues. Trimming cost V 3 bases and J 2 bases, with 14 bases left between them. Germline CDR1 is SGHKS and CDR2 is YYEKEE (reference sequence). CDR3 nucleotides: TGTGCCAGCAGCTCCAGGGGATGGGGGCAAGAGACCCAGTACTTC. Protein: CASSSRGWGQETQYF.

The chain recombines TRBV7-6 with TRBJ2-7; the D gene is possibly TRBD2 (5 bases). Germline V gives CDR1 SGHVS, CDR2 FNYEAQ. Trimming left V 10 bases short and J 1 base short, with 17 bases between. This CDR3 spans 14 amino acids. CDR3 sequence: CATTRALASYEQYV. The CDR3 DNA reads as TGTGCCACTACCCGGGCTCTAGCATCCTACGAGCAGTACGTC.

The genes are TRBV7-2 and TRBJ1-5, with D possibly matching TRBD1 (6 bases). Trimming shortened V by 5 bases and J by 0 bases, and 20 bases separated the two germline ends. This CDR3 has 18 residues. Germline V gene sequence: CDR1 SGHTA, CDR2 FQGNSA. This CDR3 reads CASSPQGTSMDSNQPQHF. CDR3 DNA sequence: TGTGCCAGCAGCCCCCAGGGGACCTCTATGGATAGCAATCAGCCCCAGCATTTT.

This clone is a singleton in its sample. The chain couples TRBV10-2 to TRBJ1-2; 8 nucleotides agree with TRBD1. V gave up 0 bases and J gave up 4 bases; unmatched junction bases: 4. CDR3 size: 15 residues. Germline loops: CDR1 WSHSY, CDR2 SAAADI. CDR3 residues: CASSESMTGVYGYTF. In nucleotides, the CDR3 is TGCGCCAGCAGTGAGTCAATGACAGGGGTCTATGGCTACACCTTC.

The chain has TRBV6-5 and TRBJ1-2, with 7 positions matching TRBD1. V dropped 10 bases and J dropped 9; count of bases not matched to a gene: 8. There are 11 residues in the CDR3. Germline V gives CDR1 MNHEY, CDR2 SVGAGI. The CDR3 DNA is TGTGCCACCGACAGGGCTCTACGCTACACCTTC. Its protein is CATDRALRYTF.

The chain links TRBV10-3 to TRBJ2-7; 9 bases align to TRBD1. The CDR3 runs to 14 residues. Germline-derived CDR1 and CDR2 are ENHRY and SYGVKD. V dropped 6 bases and J dropped 5; count of bases not matched to a gene: 8. The CDR3 loop reads CAIRNPGQGHEQYF. CDR3 nucleotides: TGTGCCATCAGAAATCCGGGACAGGGTCACGAGCAGTACTTC.

The rearrangement joins TRBV5-1 to TRBJ2-3; 8 nucleotides match TRBD1. The CDR3 totals 15 residues. CDR1 is SGHRS, CDR2 YFSETQ, per germline. Unmatched junction bases numbered 2, after V lost 0 bases and J lost 2 bases. The CDR3 spells CASSLGQGNTDTQYF. The CDR3 nucleotides read TGCGCCAGCAGCTTGGGACAGGGGAACACAGATACGCAGTATTTT.

V usage is TRBV11-3 and J usage is TRBJ2-5; 9 nucleotides match TRBD2. Germline CDR1 reads SGHNT; CDR2 reads YENEEA. With V trimmed by 2 bases and J by 2 bases, 6 bases remained unmatched. The CDR3 is 16 amino acids. CDR3 bases: TGTGCCAGCAGCTTACGAGGACTAGCGAGACAAGAGACCCAGTACTTC. This sequence encodes CASSLRGLARQETQYF.

The genes are TRBV5-1 and TRBJ1-4, with 8 bases identical to TRBD1. J lost 7 bases, V lost 3 bases, and 5 bases had no gene match. CDR3 length: 14 amino acids. Germline V gene lookup returns CDR1 SGHRS and CDR2 YFSETQ. The CDR3 DNA sequence: TGCGCCAGCAGCTCCCAGGGGGCGGGTGAAAAACTGTTTTTT. Translation gives CASSSQGAGEKLFF.

This clone is termed medium-sized. The chain recombines TRBV15 with TRBJ1-4; D remains ambiguous. This CDR3 has 14 residues. Germline V CDR1 and CDR2: LNHNV, YYDKDF (reference sequence). Between the trimmed V and J ends, which lost 0 bases and 8 bases, there was a span of 10 bases. The CDR3 DNA reads TGTGCCACCAGCAGAGACGGAAGAGGCGAAAAACTGTTTTTT. It is translated as CATSRDGRGEKLFF.

The rearrangement uses TRBV5-4 and TRBJ1-2; D is unresolved. CDR1 and CDR2 (germline): SGHNT, YYREEE (reference sequence). The CDR3 loop spans 14 amino acids. Trimming shortened V by 1 base and J by 2 bases, and 9 bases separated the two germline ends. CDR3 protein: CASSLFEMNYGYTF. CDR3 bases: TGTGCCAGCAGCTTGTTCGAGATGAACTATGGCTACACCTTC.

J is TRBJ1-3 and V is TRBV4-1, with unresolved D. Trimming stripped 4 bases from V and 0 bases from J, with 10 bases between. This CDR3 comprises 15 residues. Germline V gene sequence: CDR1 MGHRA, CDR2 YSYEKL. This CDR3 is CASSRRGSSGNTIYF. The CDR3 DNA follows: TGCGCCAGCAGCCGGCGAGGAAGCTCTGGAAACACCATATATTTT.

This chain links TRBV27 with TRBJ2-2; TRBD1 is a possible D gene (6 bases). The CDR3 is made up of 15 amino acids. V was shortened by 3 bases and J by 4 bases, with 12 bases between the two germline ends. Germline V gene data show CDR1 as MNHEY and CDR2 as SMNVEV (reference sequence). The DNA for the CDR3 is TGTGCCAGCAGTTTTCGGCAGGGGATCACCGGGGAGCTGTTTTTT. Its translation: CASSFRQGITGELFF.

The chain joins TRBV19 to TRBJ2-2; D is unclear. Germline CDR1 reads LNHDA; CDR2 reads SQIVND (reference sequence). This CDR3 is 15 amino acids long. The V and J ends lost 1 base and 5 bases respectively, with 11 bases between them. The CDR3 DNA reads as TGTGCCAGTAGTATAGTTGTCGCGAGTACCGGGGAGCTGTTTTTT. Its protein product is CASSIVVASTGELFF.

The chain couples TRBV4-1 to TRBJ2-3, with D possibly TRBD2 on 7 matching bases. V was trimmed by 1 base and J by 0 bases, leaving 11 bases between them. Per germline, CDR1 MGHRA and CDR2 YSYEKL. This CDR3 spans 16 amino acids. Written as DNA, the CDR3 is TGCGCCAGCAGCCAAGGGGGGGGCGTTAGCACAGATACGCAGTATTTT. Residues: CASSQGGGVSTDTQYF.

In its sample, this clone was seen once. V and J are TRBV27 and TRBJ2-7; TRBD1 might be the D (7 bases). CDR1 is MNHEY, CDR2 SMNVEV, per germline (reference sequence). CDR3 length: 14 residues. The V and J ends lost 5 bases and 3 bases respectively, with 14 bases between them. In nucleotides, the CDR3 is TGTGCCAGCAGTCGACAGGGAGGACTCTACGAGCAGTACGTC. Its translation: CASSRQGGLYEQYV.

The CDR3 sequence is CATSSGGSGANVLTF. As DNA, the CDR3 is TGTGCCACCAGCAGCGGGGGCTCTGGGGCCAACGTCCTGACTTTC. The chain carries TRBV15 and TRBJ2-6, with D perhaps matching TRBD2 (6 bases). This CDR3 contains 15 residues. V was pared by 3 bases and J by 0 bases, with 6 bases between. Germline values: CDR1 LNHNV, CDR2 YYDKDF (reference sequence).

V usage is TRBV29-1 and J usage is TRBJ1-2, with D maybe TRBD1 (6 bases). Per the germline V gene, CDR1 is SQVTM and CDR2 is ANQGSEA. V dropped 7 bases and J dropped 5 bases, with 17 bases sitting between them. The CDR3 covers 13 residues. In DNA form, the CDR3 reads TGCAGCGGGATAAGCCAGGGGAGTTATGGCTACACCTTC. Its protein product is CSGISQGSYGYTF. The full variable domain, rest sourced from reference TRBV29-1 and TRBJ1-2, is SAVISQKPSRDICQRGTSLTIQCQVDSQVTMMFWYRQQPGQSLTLIATANQGSEATYESGFVIDKFPISRPNLTFSTLTVSNMSPEDSSIYLCSGISQGSYGYTFGSGTRLTVV.

This sequence joins TRBV5-1 and TRBJ2-1; D unresolved. The V gene lost 7 bases and the J gene lost 1 base, with 12 bases spanning the gap. Germline CDR1 reads SGHRS; CDR2 reads YFSETQ. This CDR3 has 14 amino acids. The DNA of the CDR3 is TGCGCCAGCGCGAGTCGAACGTCCTACAATGAGCAGTTCTTC. This gives the protein CASASRTSYNEQFF.

The genes are TRBV4-1 and TRBJ1-1; D is perhaps TRBD1 (5 bases). Germline lookup yields CDR1 MGHRA and CDR2 YSYEKL. CDR3 length: 15 residues. Trimming pared 3 bases from V and 0 bases from J, leaving 11 bases between. This chain's CDR3 is CASSHGGTLNTEAFF. The CDR3 region has the DNA TGCGCCAGCAGCCATGGTGGGACTCTGAACACTGAAGCTTTCTTT.